The source of this T cell receptor (beta chain) is a study of T cells after yellow fever vaccination. Remarks on this clonotype: The DNA is left out, because the CDR3 cannot be placed on it with certainty; the CDR3 is given as TCRdb lists it.

The CDR3 spans 17 residues, counting both ends. In germline, CDR1 is LGHDT, CDR2 YNNKEL (reference sequence). TCRdb recomputed calls from the 5' RACE reads with MiXCR, one row per CDR3 protein. The data contain about 340,000 distinct CDR3 sequences, 8.5% to 10% of them seen just once; the ten biggest clones take up roughly 18%. Specimen: PBMCs, collected on the day of the first yellow fever vaccination. The gene calls are TRBV3-1 and TRBJ1-2. This TCR was sampled from a man aged 18 to 35 who received the YFV17D yellow fever vaccine. This CDR3 reads CATRAGSGLYPCYGYTF.